The present T cell receptor (beta chain) was sequenced within a study of Ad26.COV2.S vaccination and SARS-CoV-2 variants. This clone was seen a few times. The repertoire was sequenced with immunoSEQ multiplex PCR; TCRdb's copy has only in-frame clones and lacks some. The sample consists of some 420,000 clones, roughly 90% of them appearing once. Treatment given: about 20 received Ad26.COV2.S at low or high dose, single or two shots; 5 received placebo; per-sample allocation not given. Day 63 after the first vaccine or placebo injection was the time point for sampling. This clonotype originated in a person aged 18-65 years who received the Ad26.COV2.S COVID-19 vaccine or a placebo. Sequencing used peripheral blood, obtained in a trial of Ad26.COV2.S vaccine versus placebo.

CDR3: CASSLGLAVTSTDTQYF. The CDR3 DNA reads as TGTGCCAGCAGCTTAGGACTAGCGGTTACTAGCACAGATACGCAGTATTTT. The chain combines TRBV5-6 with TRBJ2-3; 10 bases are shared with TRBD2. V was pared by 2 bases and J by 0 bases, with 6 bases of the junction left unmatched. Looked up from germline, CDR1 is SGHDT and CDR2 is YYEEEE. The CDR3 consists of 17 residues. The whole variable domain, filled in from reference TRBV5-6 and TRBJ2-3, reads DAGVTQSPTHLIKTRGQQVTLRCSPKSGHDTVSWYQQALGQGPQFIFQYYEEEERQRGNFPDRFSGHQFPNYSSELNVNALLLGDSALYLCASSLGLAVTSTDTQYFGPGTRLTVL.